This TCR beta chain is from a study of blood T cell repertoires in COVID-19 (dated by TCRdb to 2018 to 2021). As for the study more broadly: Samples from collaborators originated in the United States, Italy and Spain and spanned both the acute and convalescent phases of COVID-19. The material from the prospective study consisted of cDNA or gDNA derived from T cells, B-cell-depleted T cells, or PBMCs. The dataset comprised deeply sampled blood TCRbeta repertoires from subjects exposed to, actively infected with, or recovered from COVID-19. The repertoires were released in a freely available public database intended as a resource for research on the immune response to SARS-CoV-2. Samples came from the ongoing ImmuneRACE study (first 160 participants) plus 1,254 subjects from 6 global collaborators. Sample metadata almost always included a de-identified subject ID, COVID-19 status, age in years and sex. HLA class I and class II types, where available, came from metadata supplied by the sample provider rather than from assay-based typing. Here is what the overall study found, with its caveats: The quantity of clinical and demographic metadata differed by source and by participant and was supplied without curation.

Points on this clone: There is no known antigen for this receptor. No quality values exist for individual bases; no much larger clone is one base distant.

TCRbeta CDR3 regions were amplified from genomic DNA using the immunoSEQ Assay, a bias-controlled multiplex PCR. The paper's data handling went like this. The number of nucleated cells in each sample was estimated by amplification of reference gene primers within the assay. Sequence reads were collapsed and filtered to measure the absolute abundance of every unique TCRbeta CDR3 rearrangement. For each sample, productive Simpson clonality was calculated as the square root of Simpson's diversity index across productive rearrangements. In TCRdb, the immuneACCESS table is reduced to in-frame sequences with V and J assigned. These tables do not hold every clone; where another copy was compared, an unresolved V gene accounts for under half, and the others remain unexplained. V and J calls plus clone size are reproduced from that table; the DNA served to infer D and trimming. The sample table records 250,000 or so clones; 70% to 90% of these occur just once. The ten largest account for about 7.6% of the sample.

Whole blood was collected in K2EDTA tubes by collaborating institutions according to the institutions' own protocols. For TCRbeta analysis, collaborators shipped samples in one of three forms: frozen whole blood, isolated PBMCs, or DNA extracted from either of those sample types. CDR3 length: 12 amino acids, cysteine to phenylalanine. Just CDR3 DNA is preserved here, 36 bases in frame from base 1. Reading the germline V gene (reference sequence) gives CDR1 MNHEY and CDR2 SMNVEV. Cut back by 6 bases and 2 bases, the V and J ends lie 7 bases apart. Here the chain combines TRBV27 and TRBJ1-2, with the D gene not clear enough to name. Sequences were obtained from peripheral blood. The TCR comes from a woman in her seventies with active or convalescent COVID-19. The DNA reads TGTGCCAGCAGGAGCGCGAACTATGGCTACACCTTC. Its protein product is CASRSANYGYTF.